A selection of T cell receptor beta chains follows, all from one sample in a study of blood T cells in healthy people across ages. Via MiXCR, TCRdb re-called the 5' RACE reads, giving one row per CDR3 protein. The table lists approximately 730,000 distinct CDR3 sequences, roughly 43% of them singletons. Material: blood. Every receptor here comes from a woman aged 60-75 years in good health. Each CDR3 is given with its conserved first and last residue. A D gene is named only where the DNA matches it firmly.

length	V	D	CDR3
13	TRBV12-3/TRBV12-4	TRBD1	CASSLGQGNGQYF
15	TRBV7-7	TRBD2	CASSLERGLYNEQYF
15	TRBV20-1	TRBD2	CSARARGSNTDTQYF
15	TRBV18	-	CASSPDGGGGSPQHF
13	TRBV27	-	CASGGRGTGELFF
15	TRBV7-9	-	CASSSGGQKLYEQYF
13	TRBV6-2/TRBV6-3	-	CASSYGRNHEQYF
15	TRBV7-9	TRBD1	CASSSGQAGYYGYTF
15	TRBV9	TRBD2	CASSVGAGANNEQFF
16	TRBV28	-	CASKLEAGTIINGYTF
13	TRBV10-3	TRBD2	CATLSSGRGEQYF
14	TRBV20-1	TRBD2	CSARGLAGRETQYF
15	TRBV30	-	CAWSSMGRQHNEQFF
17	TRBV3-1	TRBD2	CASSHSTLAGGYNEQFF
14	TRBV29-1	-	CSVQNGGSNQPQHF
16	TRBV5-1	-	CASSLDVGSSYNEQFF
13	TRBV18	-	CASSPGGTHGYTF
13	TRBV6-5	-	CASSSPGAETQYF
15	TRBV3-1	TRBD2	CASGQRGGGINEQFF
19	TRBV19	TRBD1	CASSMGPGQGHPGSYEQYF
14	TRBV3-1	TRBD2	CASSRTSFVNEQFF
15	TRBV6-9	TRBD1	CASSYRQGNYNEQFF
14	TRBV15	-	CATSRERLYNEQFF
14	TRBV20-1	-	CSAGRIYGADEQFF
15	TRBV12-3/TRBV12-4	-	CASSLLNSGYYEQYF
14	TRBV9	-	CASSGSLTYNEQFF
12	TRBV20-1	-	CSARGSNQPQHF
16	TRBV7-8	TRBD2	CASSLGVAGGTDTQYF
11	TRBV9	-	CASSVANEQFF
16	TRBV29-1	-	CSVKSGLSVAYNEQFF
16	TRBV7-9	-	CASSLGGRGRLDGYTF
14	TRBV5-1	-	CASSDVASQETQFF
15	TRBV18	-	CASSPPPAGNEKLFF
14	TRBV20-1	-	CSARDPLMNTEAFF
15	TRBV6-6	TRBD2	CASSYSLAGGPEQYF